These 16 T cell receptor beta chains were all obtained from the same sample, sequenced in a study of metastatic and nonmetastatic thyroid tumors. Using MiXCR, TCRdb re-called clones from the PCR reads. The sample shows 15,000 to 20,000 clones, just under 30% of them seen only once. The entire patient cohort was treatment-naive prior to thyroid surgery. The specimen sequenced was tumor tissue. The receptors here all came from a male donor with papillary thyroid cancer or a benign thyroid nodule (not recorded which). Some clones in this sample may be carry-over from other donors' samples.

The chain is built from TRBV6-2 or TRBV6-3 and TRBJ1-5, with D uncertain. The CDR3 loop spans 14 amino acids. The V end lost 7 bases, the J end lost 4 bases, and 14 bases lay between the germline ends. Germline lookup yields CDR1 MNHEY and CDR2 SVGEGT. The CDR3 sequence is CASTQPSRNQPQHF. The CDR3 nucleotides read TGTGCCAGCACTCAGCCCTCACGAAATCAGCCCCAGCATTTT.

Regarding this clone: The junction and the germline gene differ at one end; a read error may be behind it. This chain uses TRBV2 with TRBJ2-7; 7 nucleotides align to TRBD1. The CDR3 is 13 residues long. Germline lookup yields CDR1 SNHLY and CDR2 FYNNEI. This CDR3 reads CVSNGTVSYEQYF. Written as DNA, the CDR3 is TGTGTCAGCAACGGGACAGTCTCCTACGAGCAGTACTTC.

The chain has TRBV20-1 and TRBJ2-7, with TRBD2 as a possible D gene (6 bases). CDR1 and CDR2 from the germline V gene are DFQATT and SNEGSKA (reference sequence). With 2 bases removed from V and 5 bases from J, the gap between germline ends came to 13 bases. There are 13 residues in the CDR3. The CDR3 protein is CSARSRLGNEQYF. CDR3 coding DNA: TGCAGTGCTAGATCAAGACTAGGGAACGAGCAGTACTTC.

This clone was seen many times. At one boundary the junction diverges from the germline segment, which might be a read error. At the DNA level, this CDR3 is encoded by other sequences in the same sample as well. The CDR3 spells CSAQGLAGRGEEIQYF. As DNA, the CDR3 is TGCAGTGCTCAAGGACTAGCGGGACGAGGGGAAGAGATCCAGTACTTC. The rearrangement uses TRBV20-1 and TRBJ2-5; TRBD2 aligns across 12 bases. CDR1 DFQATT and CDR2 SNEGSKA come from the germline V gene (reference sequence). CDR3 length equals 16 residues.

The V call is TRBV5-1, the J call TRBJ2-1; 10 bases are a match to TRBD2. Germline CDR1 and CDR2: SGHRS and YFSETQ. The CDR3 is 15 amino acids. The junction had 4 bases not matched to a gene; V was cut back by 2 bases and J by 5 bases. The CDR3 bases are TGCGCCAGCAGCTTACTAGCGGGGAACAACAATGAGCAGTTCTTC. This encodes CASSLLAGNNNEQFF.

V is TRBV28 and J is TRBJ2-7; the D is unclear. From germline, CDR1 is MDHEN and CDR2 SYDVKM. The V end was cut by 1 base, the J end by 5 bases, with 9 bases between. This CDR3 has 13 residues. CDR3 sequence: CASSLSRTNEQYF. CDR3 bases: TGTGCCAGCAGTTTATCCCGGACCAACGAGCAGTACTTC.

CDR3 nucleotides: TGCGCCAGCAGCATGGAGGTTAGCGGGAGCTACGAGCAGTACTTC. It translates to CASSMEVSGSYEQYF. The chain is built from TRBV5-1 and TRBJ2-7; 9 nucleotides align to TRBD2. The CDR3 runs 15 residues. V was pared by 4 bases and J by 3 bases, with 8 bases of the junction left unmatched. CDR1 SGHRS and CDR2 YFSETQ come from the germline V gene.

This sequence joins TRBV28 and TRBJ2-7; D remains ambiguous. The CDR3 length is 11 residues. Trimming stripped 9 bases from V and 6 bases from J, with 12 bases between. Germline V gene sequence: CDR1 MDHEN, CDR2 SYDVKM. In nucleotides, the CDR3 is TGTGCCAGTGCCCCTATGGGCGAGCAGTACTTC. The encoded protein is CASAPMGEQYF.

A few counts support this clone. CDR3 DNA sequence: TGTGCCAGCAGGACAGGAGCGAATCATCAGCCCCAGCATTTT. Its translation is CASRTGANHQPQHF. The rearrangement uses TRBV2 and TRBJ1-5, with D possibly matching TRBD1 (6 bases). Germline CDR1 reads SNHLY; CDR2 reads FYNNEI. The V end lost 6 bases, the J end lost 5 bases, and 14 bases lay between the germline ends. CDR3 size: 14 residues.

The V call is TRBV10-3, the J call TRBJ1-1, with 8 nucleotides matching TRBD1. This CDR3 comprises 13 residues. V lost 5 bases, J lost 7 bases, and 6 bases stayed unmatched. The V gene's germline CDR1 is ENHRY and CDR2 SYGVKD. The CDR3 loop reads CAISRQGYSEAFF. The CDR3 DNA reads as TGTGCCATCAGTCGACAGGGGTACAGTGAAGCTTTCTTT.

The genes are TRBV7-2 and TRBJ1-1, with 10 bases fitting TRBD1. The CDR3 sequence is 15 residues long. Germline loops: CDR1 SGHTA, CDR2 FQGNSA. Trimming took 1 base from V and 5 from J; bases not matched to a gene: 4. CDR3 sequence reads: CASSLDGTGVTEAFF. DNA for the CDR3: TGTGCCAGCAGCTTAGATGGGACAGGGGTTACTGAAGCTTTCTTT.

Notes on this clone: The junction departs from the called germline gene at one end, perhaps through a read error. The chain has TRBV6-5 and TRBJ2-1; no reliable D call. Per the germline V gene, CDR1 is MNHEY and CDR2 is SVGAGI. The CDR3 has 16 amino acids. For the CDR3, the DNA is TGTACCAGCAGTGAATTTCCTAGAGAGTCATACGATGAGCAGTTCTTC. Encoded protein: CTSSEFPRESYDEQFF.

The V gene is TRBV20-1, the J gene TRBJ1-1; D gene uncertain. There are 12 residues in the CDR3. The V end lost 6 bases, the J end lost 7 bases, and 15 bases lay between the germline ends. CDR1 is DFQATT, CDR2 SNEGSKA, per germline (reference sequence). CDR3: CSAVGLAGEAFF. The CDR3 DNA follows: TGCAGTGCGGTCGGACTCGCGGGTGAAGCTTTCTTT.

Many counts were recorded for this clone. J is TRBJ1-5 and V is TRBV6-4; D gene uncertain. The V end was cut by 0 bases, the J end by 2 bases, with 11 bases between. Germline CDR1 reads MRHNA; CDR2 reads SNTAGT. This CDR3 has 16 amino acids. CDR3 sequence: CASSDSDGSGNQPQHF. CDR3 bases: TGTGCCAGCAGTGACTCGGATGGTAGTGGCAATCAGCCCCAGCATTTT.

By share of the sample, this clone is medium-sized (0.01 to 0.1%). The CDR3 is CASSSRTSSYEQYF. DNA for the CDR3: TGTGCCAGCAGCTCACGAACGAGCTCCTACGAGCAGTACTTC. The gene calls are TRBV11-2 and TRBJ2-7; D remains ambiguous. Trimming stripped 4 bases from V and 0 bases from J, with 10 bases between. Germline V CDR1 and CDR2: SGHAT, FQNNGV. CDR3 length equals 14 residues. The whole variable domain, filled in from reference TRBV11-2 and TRBJ2-7, reads EAGVAQSPRYKIIEKRQSVAFWCNPISGHATLYWYQQILGQGPKLLIQFQNNGVVDDSQLPKDRFSAERLKGVDSTLKIQPAKLEDSAVYLCASSSRTSSYEQYFGPGTRLTVT.

This clone was counted a few times. The gene calls are TRBV14 and TRBJ1-1, with a possible D match to TRBD1 (5 bases). Trimming shortened V by 6 bases and J by 5 bases, and 13 bases separated the two germline ends. The CDR3 contains 13 residues. Germline assignment: CDR1 SGHDN and CDR2 FVKESK. In DNA form, the CDR3 reads TGTGCCAGCAGTCCGAGGGGCGGTACTGAAGCTTTCTTT. Translation gives CASSPRGGTEAFF.